The T cell receptor beta chain described here comes from a study of blood T cell repertoires in COVID-19. In the study overall: Samples of COVID-19 (acute and convalescent) were obtained from the United States, Italy and Spain. The cDNA or gDNA used as material had been derived from T cells, B-cell-depleted T cells, or PBMCs.

Original methodology: Estimation of nucleated cell counts relied on the amplification of reference gene primers. Clones were sequenced by immunoSEQ multiplex PCR, and TCRdb holds only the in-frame ones, with some missing. V, J and clone size are taken as reported in that table, and D and trimming were inferred from the DNA itself. The sample lists 150,000 to 200,000 clones, approximately 81% occurring once. V shed 8 bases and J 8 bases; nucleotides not matched to a gene: 22. This CDR3 region has 17 residues. Germline V lookup: CDR1 LNHDA, CDR2 SQIVND (reference sequence). The sequenced sample consisted of peripheral blood. This receptor was obtained from a human donor with acute or convalescent COVID-19. The donor label of this sample is uncertain. This chain links TRBV19 with TRBJ2-3; 7 bases agree with TRBD2. CDR3 nucleotides: TGTGCCAGTTCCAATCGCAGGGCGGGGGTTTTGATAGGTACGCAGTATTTT. This sequence encodes CASSNRRAGVLIGTQYF.